This TCR beta chain was obtained from a study of OX40 agonist ivuxolimab in advanced cancers. Study-wide results and caveats: On average, CD8+ T cells had more expanded clones than CD4+.

Libraries were prepared by immunoSEQ multiplex PCR; TCRdb keeps only in-frame clonotypes and omits some of them. This table holds some 150,000 clones, around nine tenths found once. Trimming cost V 1 base and J 8 bases, with 17 bases left between them. From germline, CDR1 is SGHAT and CDR2 FQNNGV. The CDR3 extends over 15 amino acids. Regarding this clone: Its antigen remains unknown.

The chain links TRBV11-2 to TRBJ1-2; possibly TRBD1 for D (6 bases). The TCR sequence derives from an adult with an advanced solid tumor such as melanoma, head and neck, liver or kidney cancer. This material consisted of CD4+ or CD8+ T cells sorted from blood, taken in a trial of the OX40 agonist ivuxolimab. Here the CDR3 DNA reads TGTGCCAGCAGCTTAGGTGCCGGGGGGGCAGTGGGCTACACCTTC. Its protein product is CASSLGAGGAVGYTF.